These 11 T cell receptor beta chains share one sample of origin, sequenced in a study of blood T cell repertoires in COVID-19. The table came from immunoSEQ multiplex PCR; TCRdb's copy has only in-frame clones and leaves some out. The table includes 300,000 to 350,000 clones, around 85% detected once. What was sequenced was PBMCs or T cells enriched from blood (not recorded which). The source of these receptors is a man younger than 45 who had recovered from COVID-19.

The chain couples TRBV27 to TRBJ1-6, with TRBD1 as a possible D gene (5 bases). This CDR3 is built from 16 residues. Germline V gives CDR1 MNHEY, CDR2 SMNVEV (reference sequence). V lost 5 bases and J 6 bases, leaving 17 bases between the germline ends. The CDR3 region is CASSGNQGERNSPLHF. The CDR3 bases are TGTGCCAGCAGTGGCAACCAGGGTGAGCGTAATTCACCCCTCCACTTT.

V is TRBV7-9 and J is TRBJ1-1, with 7 bases lining up with TRBD1. Germline CDR1 is SEHNR and CDR2 is FQNEAQ (reference sequence). CDR3 length equals 13 residues. V shed 2 bases, J shed 6 bases, and the junction held 3 bases outside the gene matches. This CDR3 reads CASSLRQGAEAFF. The CDR3 nucleotides read TGTGCCAGCAGCTTAAGGCAGGGGGCTGAAGCTTTCTTT.

The chain couples TRBV2 to TRBJ1-2; 7 bases map to TRBD1. The length of the CDR3 is 16 residues. The germline gives CDR1 SNHLY, CDR2 FYNNEI. V shed 2 bases, J shed 3 bases, and the junction held 9 bases outside the gene matches. The CDR3: CASSEFVQGMDYGYTF. The CDR3 bases are TGTGCCAGCAGTGAATTCGTACAGGGGATGGACTATGGCTACACCTTC.

This chain links TRBV7-9 with TRBJ1-1; tentative D call: TRBD1 (5 bases). V lost 4 bases, J lost 0 bases, and 18 bases lay in between. CDR1 and CDR2 (germline): SEHNR, FQNEAQ (reference sequence). The CDR3 consists of 17 residues. In nucleotides, the CDR3 is TGTGCCAGCAGCTCAGTCCCGGGACTGAAGATGAACACTGAAGCTTTCTTT. It yields the protein CASSSVPGLKMNTEAFF.

V is TRBV18 and J is TRBJ2-2; 14 positions match TRBD2. Germline V gives CDR1 KGHSH, CDR2 LQKENI. CDR3 length equals 18 residues. J was trimmed by 0 bases and V by 3 bases; bases with no gene match: 3. The CDR3 region has the DNA TGTGCCAGCTCACCCCGGACTAGCGGGGGGACGAACACCGGGGAGCTGTTTTTT. Translating gives CASSPRTSGGTNTGELFF.

This clone showed up just a few times. The chain links TRBV2 to TRBJ1-6; D possibly corresponds to TRBD1 (6 bases). Deletions cut 4 bases from V and 0 bases from J, with 10 bases between. The CDR3 is 16 amino acids. The germline gives CDR1 SNHLY, CDR2 FYNNEI. CDR3 residues: CASSGTASSYNSPLHF. DNA of the CDR3: TGTGCCAGCAGTGGGACAGCAAGCTCCTATAATTCACCCCTCCACTTT. Combining the CDR3 with reference TRBV2 and TRBJ1-6 gives the whole variable domain EPEVTQTPSHQVTQMGQEVILRCVPISNHLYFYWYRQILGQKVEFLVSFYNNEISEKSEIFDDQFSVERPDGSNFTLKIRSTKLEDSAMYFCASSGTASSYNSPLHFGNGTRLTVT.

This chain links TRBV3-1 (or the pseudogene TRBV3-2) with TRBJ2-3; no clear D gene. V was trimmed by 4 bases and J by 4 bases, leaving 18 bases between them. The CDR3 has 16 amino acids. The germline V gene encodes CDR1 LGHDT and CDR2 YNNKEL (reference sequence). CDR3 DNA: TGTGCCAGCAGCCCGTACAACGAAGTCCCCTCAGATACGCAGTATTTT. The encoded protein is CASSPYNEVPSDTQYF.

V usage is TRBV30 and J usage is TRBJ2-7; TRBD1 aligns across 7 bases. Germline V gives CDR1 GTSNPN, CDR2 SVGIG (reference sequence). This CDR3 has 13 amino acids. Losses at the gene ends were 0 bases for V and 2 bases for J; bases not matched to a gene: 1. In DNA form, the CDR3 reads TGTGCCTGGAGTGTGGACAGGCCCTACGAGCAGTACTTC. Its protein is CAWSVDRPYEQYF.

The chain combines TRBV27 with TRBJ2-2; 9 bases are a match to TRBD1. CDR3 size: 16 residues. In germline, CDR1 is MNHEY, CDR2 SMNVEV (reference sequence). V was pared by 0 bases and J by 6 bases, with 5 bases of the junction left unmatched. Here the CDR3 DNA reads TGTGCCAGCAGTTTATCCGGGACAGGGAGTCCCGGGGAGCTGTTTTTT. It yields the protein CASSLSGTGSPGELFF.

The gene calls are TRBV12-3 or TRBV12-4 and TRBJ1-4, with unresolved D. Trimming removed 6 bases from V and 10 bases from J, with 15 bases in between. CDR3 length equals 13 residues. The CDR3 sequence: CASSLSGSRKLFF. As DNA, the CDR3 is TGTGCCAGCAGCCTCAGCGGCAGCCGAAAACTGTTTTTT.

The chain is built from TRBV29-1 and TRBJ2-1; 8 bases align to TRBD1. The CDR3 runs 13 residues. The V segment lost 6 bases and the J segment 6 bases; nucleotides outside the gene matches: 7. The germline CDR1 and CDR2 sequences are SQVTM and ANQGSEA. The CDR3 sequence is CSVDPGQGNEQFF. The CDR3 nucleotides read TGCAGCGTCGACCCCGGACAGGGCAATGAGCAGTTCTTC.